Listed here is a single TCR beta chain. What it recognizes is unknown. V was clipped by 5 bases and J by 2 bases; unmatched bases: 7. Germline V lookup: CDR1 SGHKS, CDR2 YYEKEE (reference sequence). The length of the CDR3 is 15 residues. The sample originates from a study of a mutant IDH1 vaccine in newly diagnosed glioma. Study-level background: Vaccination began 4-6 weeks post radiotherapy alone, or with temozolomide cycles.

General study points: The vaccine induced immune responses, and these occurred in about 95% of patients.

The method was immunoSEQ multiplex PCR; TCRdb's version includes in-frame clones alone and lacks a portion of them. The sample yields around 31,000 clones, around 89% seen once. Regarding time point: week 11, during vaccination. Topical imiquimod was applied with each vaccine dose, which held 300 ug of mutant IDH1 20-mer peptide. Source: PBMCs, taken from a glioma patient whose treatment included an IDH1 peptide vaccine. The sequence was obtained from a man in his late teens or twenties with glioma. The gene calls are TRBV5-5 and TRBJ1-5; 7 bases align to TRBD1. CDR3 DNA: TGTGCCAGCAGTGTCACAGGGGATCGCAATCAGCCCCAGCATTTT. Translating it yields CASSVTGDRNQPQHF.